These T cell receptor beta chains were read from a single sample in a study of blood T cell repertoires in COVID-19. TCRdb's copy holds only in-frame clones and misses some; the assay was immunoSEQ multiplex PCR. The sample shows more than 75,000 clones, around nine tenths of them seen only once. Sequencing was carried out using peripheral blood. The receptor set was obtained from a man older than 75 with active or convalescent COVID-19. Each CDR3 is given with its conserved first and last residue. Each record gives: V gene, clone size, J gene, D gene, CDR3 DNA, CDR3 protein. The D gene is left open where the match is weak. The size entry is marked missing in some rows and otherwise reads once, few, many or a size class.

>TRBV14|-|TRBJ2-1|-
TGTGCCAGCAGCCAAGATGCGGGACAGTGGGTAGATGAGCAGTTCTTC
CASSQDAGQWVDEQFF
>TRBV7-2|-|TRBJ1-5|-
TGTGCCAGCAGCTTTGAGCCGGGTAGGGGTCAGCCCCAGCATTTT
CASSFEPGRGQPQHF
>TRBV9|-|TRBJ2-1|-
TGTGCCAGCAGCGTAGTGCAGGGTGAGCAGTTCTTC
CASSVVQGEQFF
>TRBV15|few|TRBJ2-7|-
TGTGCCACCAGCAGTACCAGACAGCTGAGCTCCTACGAGCAGTACTTC
CATSSTRQLSSYEQYF
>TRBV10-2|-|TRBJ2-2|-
TGCGCCAGCAGTGAGTCGGACTTTGGTCCCGGGGAGCTGTTTTTT
CASSESDFGPGELFF
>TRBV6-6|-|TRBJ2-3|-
TGTGCCAGCAGGAATAGCGGAAGGAGCACAGATACGCAGTATTTT
CASRNSGRSTDTQYF
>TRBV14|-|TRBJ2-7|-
TGTGCCAGCAGCCAATCCTCGCGGGGAGCCTACGAGCAGTACTTC
CASSQSSRGAYEQYF
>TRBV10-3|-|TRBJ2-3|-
TGTGCCATCAGTGAGTCCGGACGGGAGACGCCCACAGATACGCAGTATTTT
CAISESGRETPTDTQYF
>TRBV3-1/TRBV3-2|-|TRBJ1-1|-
TGTGCCAGCATTCTGAGGGGGACCCGACGTGCTTTCTTT
CASILRGTRRAFF
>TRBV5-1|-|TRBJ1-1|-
TGCGCCAGCAGCTCTGTAACGAGCTACACTGAAGCTTTCTTT
CASSSVTSYTEAFF
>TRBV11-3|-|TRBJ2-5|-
TGTGCCAGCAGCTATTGGAGCGGGGAGACCCAGTACTTC
CASSYWSGETQYF
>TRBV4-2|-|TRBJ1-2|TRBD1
TGTGCCAGCAGCCAGAGACCGGGACAGGACTATGGCTACACCTTC
CASSQRPGQDYGYTF
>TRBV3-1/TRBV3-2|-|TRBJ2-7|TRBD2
TGTGCCAGCAGCCAAGGTAGCGGGAGTTGCTACGAGCAGTACTTC
CASSQGSGSCYEQYF
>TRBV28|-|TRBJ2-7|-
TGTGCCAGCAGTCCGCGAGGTAGGGCGGGCTACGAGCAGTACTTC
CASSPRGRAGYEQYF
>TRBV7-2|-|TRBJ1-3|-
TGTGCCAGCAGCTTGCTAGGCTTTGCCTCTGGAAACACCATATATTTT
CASSLLGFASGNTIYF
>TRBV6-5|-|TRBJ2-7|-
TGTGCCAGCAGTTACGTCCAGGGCCTCTCCTACGAGCAGTACTTC
CASSYVQGLSYEQYF
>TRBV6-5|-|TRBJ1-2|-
TGTGCCAGCACCATCGGGTCATCATCTCGGTATGGCTACACCTTC
CASTIGSSSRYGYTF
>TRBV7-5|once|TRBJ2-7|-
TGTGCCAGAAGCTCCACCCAATCTCCCGGCTACGAGCAGTACTTC
CARSSTQSPGYEQYF
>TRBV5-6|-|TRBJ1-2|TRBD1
TGTGCCAGCACCTCTGGGACAGGTCTCTATGATGGCTACACCTTC
CASTSGTGLYDGYTF
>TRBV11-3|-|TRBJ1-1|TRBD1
TGTGCCAGCAGCTTAGCAAGACAGGGATACACTGAAGCTTTCTTT
CASSLARQGYTEAFF
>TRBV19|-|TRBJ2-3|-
TGTGCCAGTACCCCCCGCGGCGTATTAAAAGATACGCAGTATTTT
CASTPRGVLKDTQYF
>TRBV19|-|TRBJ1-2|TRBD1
TGTGCCAGTAGTTTAGTAACAGGGGTCTATGGCTACACCTTC
CASSLVTGVYGYTF
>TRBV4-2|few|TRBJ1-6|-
TGTGCCAGCAGCCAAGAGTCTCAGGGTTATTCACCCCTCCACTTT
CASSQESQGYSPLHF
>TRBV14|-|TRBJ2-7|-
TGTGCCAGCAGCCAAGATCGGAGGCTTTCCGAGCAGTACTTC
CASSQDRRLSEQYF
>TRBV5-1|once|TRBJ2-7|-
TGCGCCAGCAGCTTGGAGGCAGGAAGGTCCTACGAGCAGTACTTC
CASSLEAGRSYEQYF
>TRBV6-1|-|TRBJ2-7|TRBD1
TGTGCCAGCAGTGAAAGGGGTGGGACAGGGTCCTACGAGCAGTACTTC
CASSERGGTGSYEQYF
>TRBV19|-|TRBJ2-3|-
TGTGCCAGTAGTACTAGCACAGATACGCAGTATTTT
CASSTSTDTQYF
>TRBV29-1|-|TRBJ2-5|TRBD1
TGCAGCGTGAGGGGGACAGGGAGGGAGGAGACCCAGTACTTC
CSVRGTGREETQYF
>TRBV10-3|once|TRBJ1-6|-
TGTGCCAGCCGGGAGCCGAATTCACCCCTCCACTTT
CASREPNSPLHF
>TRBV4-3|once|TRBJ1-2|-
TGCGCCAGCAGCCAAGGTTCGGTCGGGAGTTTCGGCTACACCTTC
CASSQGSVGSFGYTF
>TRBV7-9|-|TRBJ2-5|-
TGTGCCAGCAGCCCTGGGCAGGGCCGGGAGACCCAGTACTTC
CASSPGQGRETQYF
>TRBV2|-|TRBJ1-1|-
TGTGCCAGCCGGGAAGCGTCATCATCAAACACTGAAGCTTTCTTT
CASREASSSNTEAFF
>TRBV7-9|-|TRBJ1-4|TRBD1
TGTGCCAGCAGCTTAGCACTAGGGGGCACTAATGAAAAACTGTTTTTT
CASSLALGGTNEKLFF
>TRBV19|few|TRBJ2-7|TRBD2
TGTGCCAGCTCTCCGGGACTAGCGGGGGCCCCCTACGAGCAGTACTTC
CASSPGLAGAPYEQYF
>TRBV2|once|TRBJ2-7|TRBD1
TGTGCCAGCAGACCTTTTGTGACAGGGAAAAACGAGCAGTACTTC
CASRPFVTGKNEQYF
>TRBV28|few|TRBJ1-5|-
TGTGCCACCCTTCGAGGGAGCCAGCCCCAGCATTTT
CATLRGSQPQHF
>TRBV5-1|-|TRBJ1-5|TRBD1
TGCGCCAGCAGGCCGACAGGGGGTAGCAATCAGCCCCAGCATTTT
CASRPTGGSNQPQHF
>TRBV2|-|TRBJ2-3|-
TGTGCCAGCAGTACACCCCCCCCGGGGACTAGCACAGATACGCAGTATTTT
CASSTPPPGTSTDTQYF
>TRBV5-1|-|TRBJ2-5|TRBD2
TGCGCCAGCAGCTTGGAGGGGAGGAGCGGGAGGGAGACCCAGTACTTC
CASSLEGRSGRETQYF
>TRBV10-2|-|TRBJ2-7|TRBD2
TGCGCCAGCAGCCAGACTTTTTTAGCGGGAAAAAACAACGAGCAGTACTTC
CASSQTFLAGKNNEQYF